This T cell receptor (beta chain) was sequenced for a study of Graves' ophthalmopathy and Graves' hyperthyroidism. Findings and limits, study-wide: Stable hyperthyroidism and ophthalmopathy were told apart by a 13-signature model, which achieved just over 85% sensitivity and approximately 81% specificity.

About this clonotype itself: The antigen is not known.

The TCR beta CDR3 regions underwent amplification from RNA transcripts. An initial RT-PCR round employing HTBI primers preceded a second-round multiplex PCR. MiXCR, run by TCRdb on the multiplex PCR reads, gives a single entry per CDR3 protein. The sample lists tens of thousands of distinct CDR3 sequences; roughly 50% were seen once. Germline V gene sequence: CDR1 LGHNA, CDR2 YNFKEQ. V was clipped by 3 bases and J by 1 base; unmatched bases: 5. The CDR3 is 16 residues long. Hyperthyroidism showing no ophthalmopathy within 18 months of follow-up was stable. The authors diagnosed from clinical symptoms, serum thyroxine, TRAb, thyroid ultrasound and orbital computed tomography. As the starting material, more than 7.5 ml of fresh peripheral blood yielded the PBMCs.

Material: peripheral blood. This clonotype was sampled from an adult woman with stable Graves' hyperthyroidism. The chain couples TRBV4-2 to TRBJ2-7, with 11 bases that match TRBD2. The CDR3 bases are TGTGCCAGCAGCCAGGGGACTAGCGGAGGGTCCTACGAGCAGTACTTC. It yields the protein CASSQGTSGGSYEQYF.